This record looks at one T cell receptor (beta chain) sequence and its context. Its antigen is unknown. With 6 bases removed from V and 3 bases from J, the gap between germline ends came to 14 bases. There are 14 residues in the CDR3. This entry belongs to a study of T cell repertoires in cytomegalovirus infection. Study-wide points: There were HLA-C-restricted CMV-specific TCR beta clonotypes dominating the ex vivo response.

MiXCR was run by TCRdb on the reads, yielding one entry per CDR3 protein. The table shows some 940,000 distinct CDR3 sequences, with around 31% occurring only once. This sequence joins TRBV12-3 or TRBV12-4 and TRBJ2-5; weak D call: TRBD2 (6 bases). The sequenced sample was cultured CD8+ T cells from PBMCs, obtained from culture after CMV antigen stimulation. This TCR came from a human donor in good health (CMV status not recorded). Some clones in this sample may be carry-over from other donors' samples. CDR3 coding DNA: TGTGCCAGCAGCTTAAGGGCGGGGAAAGAGACCCAGTACTTC. This encodes CASSLRAGKETQYF.